This TCR beta chain came from a study of T cells after yellow fever vaccination (dated by TCRdb to the late 2010s). Concerning the study at large: Libraries from fractions with low cell numbers were prepared with the SMART-Seq v4 Ultra Low Input RNA kit. Two healthy male donors, one aged 18 to 30 and one aged 30 to 40 years, made up the cohort. Bulk PBMC replicates and cell subsets were isolated from blood drawn at multiple timepoints before and after both primary and secondary immunization. Bulk TCR alpha and beta repertoires were sequenced longitudinally to track T-cell clones before and after primary and booster YFV17D yellow fever vaccination. What the work shows at the level of the full study, not this receptor alone: Only a couple of donors were included in the study, so the extent to which the findings can be generalized is limited. Computational filtering was required because FACS-sorted repertoires could contain abundant contaminating clonotypes from the bulk population. The secondary T-cell response was found to be weaker but faster than the primary response, with a peak reached on day 5 rather than on day 15. A small share of clonotypes was detected in both CD4 and CD8 compartments, with the overlap likely arising from convergent recombination. After the booster, most clones that had expanded after primary vaccination were detected again (around 97% of CD4 and around nine tenths of CD8), suggesting broad maintenance of memory.

Synthesis of TCR cDNA relied on 5'RACE template switching, a step that introduced a universal primer site along with unique molecular identifiers. Priming of cDNA synthesis was performed from both the TCR alpha and TCR beta constant segments. Library amplification involved two PCR steps, and the second step added sample barcodes and sequencing adapters. Sequencing of libraries was performed on Illumina HiSeq 2500 (2x100 bp) or NovaSeq (2x150 bp). The published analysis was carried out like this. MIGEC was used to demultiplex reads and collapse the reads into UMI consensus sequences, and MiXCR was used for V(D)J alignment. Using edgeR on replicate PBMC samples, clonotypes were called vaccine-responding if FDR was below 0.01 and the log2 fold change was above 5 up to day 15. Each bulk clonotype was labeled CD4 or CD8 based on which sequenced repertoire, CD4 or CD8, contained the clonotype at higher abundance. TCRdb trimmed the raw reads at Q25, called clones with MiXCR and kept productive beta chains. Each CDR3 protein appears once, grouped with its most common genes and DNA. In this record, the V and J calls reflect TCRdb's handling and not the investigators' own analysis. In this sample the table shows tens of thousands of distinct CDR3 sequences, about 6.6% of which occur a single time. The ten largest clones capture about 32% of the sample.

The sample's treatment or condition label, in plain terms: live attenuated yellow fever vaccine strain. A standard Ficoll-Paque protocol was used to isolate PBMCs from peripheral blood. Dynabeads CD4 and CD8 positive selection kits were used to isolate CD4 and CD8 T-cell fractions. TriZol was used to extract RNA from bulk PBMCs, CD4 and CD8 fractions, and dextramer-positive and dextramer-negative fractions. The V and J ends are trimmed by 6 bases and 0 bases, leaving 16 bases between them. From the cysteine through the phenylalanine, the CDR3 covers 16 amino acids. Only the CDR3 DNA is retained, 48 bases long and in frame from the first base. Reading the germline V gene gives CDR1 SNHLY and CDR2 FYNNEI. This clonotype has ten or more counts. Its antigen target is currently unknown. The record has no base qualities; no much larger clone is one base away.

Material: CD8+ T cells sorted from PBMCs, obtained about 5 days after the first yellow fever vaccination. This TCR was recovered from a young man who received the YFV17D yellow fever vaccine. The chain joins TRBV2 to TRBJ2-3, with the D gene tentatively TRBD1 or TRBD2, based on 5 matching bases in each. The CDR3 amino acid sequence is: CASSEGKITSTDTQYF. The sequenced DNA: TGTGCCAGCAGCGAGGGGAAGATAACTAGCACAGATACGCAGTATTTT.